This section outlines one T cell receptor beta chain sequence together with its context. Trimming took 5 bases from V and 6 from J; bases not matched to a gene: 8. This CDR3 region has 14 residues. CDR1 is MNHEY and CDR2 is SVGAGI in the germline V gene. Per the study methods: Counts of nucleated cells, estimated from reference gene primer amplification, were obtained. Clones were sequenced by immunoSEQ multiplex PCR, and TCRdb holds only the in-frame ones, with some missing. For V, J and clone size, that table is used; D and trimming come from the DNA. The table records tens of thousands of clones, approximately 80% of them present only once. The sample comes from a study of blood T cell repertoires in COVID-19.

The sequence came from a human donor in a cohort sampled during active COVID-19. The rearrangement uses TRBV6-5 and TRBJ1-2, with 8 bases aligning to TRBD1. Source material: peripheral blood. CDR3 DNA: TGTGCCAGCAGTAGGGTGGACAGGGAACATGGCTACACCTTC. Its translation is CASSRVDREHGYTF.